These 21 T cell receptor beta chains came from one sample sequenced in a study of shared clonotypes between healthy human individuals. Sequencing used immunoSEQ multiplex PCR; TCRdb keeps in-frame clones, though not all of them. The table records approximately 1.4 million clones, approximately 98% of them present only once. Source material: naive CD4+ T cells sorted from blood. Subset of the sample: CD45RA+ positively selected. The source is a man between 25 and 39 years old in good health.

The chain uses TRBV20-1 and TRBJ2-3; D is unclear. Germline V lookup: CDR1 DFQATT, CDR2 SNEGSKA (reference sequence). Trimming took 7 bases from V and 6 from J, leaving 11 bases between them. The CDR3 loop spans 11 amino acids. CDR3: CSVFRSDTQYF. For the CDR3, the DNA is TGCAGTGTATTCCGGTCGGATACGCAGTATTTT.

The DNA for the CDR3 is TGCGCCAGCAGCCGGGAGGGACTAGCGGAGAGCTCCTACAATGAGCAGTTCTTC. Its protein product is CASSREGLAESSYNEQFF. The chain employs TRBV5-1 and TRBJ2-1; TRBD2 matches 11 bases. CDR3 size: 18 residues. CDR1 and CDR2 from the germline V gene are SGHRS and YFSETQ. V shed 4 bases, J shed 0 bases, and the junction held 9 bases outside the gene matches.

The chain recombines TRBV5-1 with TRBJ2-3; maybe TRBD2 (5 bases). The CDR3 runs to 15 residues. CDR1 SGHRS and CDR2 YFSETQ come from the germline V gene. V gave up 0 bases and J gave up 4 bases, with 12 bases separating them. The CDR3 sequence is CASSLGERFADTQYF. CDR3 nucleotide sequence: TGCGCCAGCAGCTTGGGGGAGCGGTTCGCAGATACGCAGTATTTT. The whole variable domain, remainder taken from reference TRBV5-1 and TRBJ2-3, is KAGVTQTPRYLIKTRGQQVTLSCSPISGHRSVSWYQQTPGQGLQFLFEYFSETQRNKGNFPGRFSGRQFSNSRSEMNVSTLELGDSALYLCASSLGERFADTQYFGPGTRLTVL.

A note on this clone: The identical CDR3 is also encoded by other nucleotide sequences in the sample. The chain is built from TRBV5-1 and TRBJ2-5; D is possibly TRBD1 (5 bases). The length of the CDR3 is 13 residues. Trimming took off 5 bases at V and 2 bases at J, with 10 bases between the two ends. Germline loops: CDR1 SGHRS, CDR2 YFSETQ. In DNA, the CDR3 is TGCGCCAGCAGTAGGACACCTCAAGAGACCCAGTACTTC. Residues: CASSRTPQETQYF.

The rearrangement uses TRBV2 and TRBJ2-3; TRBD1 matches 9 bases. V dropped 7 bases and J dropped 4; count of bases not matched to a gene: 6. The germline CDR1 and CDR2 sequences are SNHLY and FYNNEI. The CDR3 is 14 residues long. The CDR3 is CASKMDRGADTQYF. The DNA for the CDR3 is TGTGCCAGCAAGATGGACAGGGGCGCAGATACGCAGTATTTT.

The chain joins TRBV27 to TRBJ1-2; TRBD1 aligns across 8 bases. CDR1 is MNHEY, CDR2 SMNVEV, per germline (reference sequence). V lost 5 bases and J lost 8; bases outside the gene matches: 7. The CDR3 has 13 amino acids. The CDR3 bases are TGTGCCAGCAGTCAAACAGGGGGATGGGGCTACACCTTC. Amino acid sequence: CASSQTGGWGYTF.

CDR3 residues: CASSPRDLNTEAFF. The CDR3, as DNA: TGTGCCAGCTCACCACGGGATCTGAACACTGAAGCTTTCTTT. The chain carries TRBV18 and TRBJ1-1; unclear D gene. The germline V gene has CDR1 KGHSH and CDR2 LQKENI. There are 14 residues in the CDR3. The V and J ends lost 1 base and 0 bases respectively, with 6 bases between them.

The genes are TRBV5-1 and TRBJ1-1, with 7 bases identical to TRBD1. J lost 8 bases, V lost 5 bases, and 6 bases had no gene match. In germline, CDR1 is SGHRS, CDR2 YFSETQ. The CDR3 is 12 amino acids. Here the CDR3 reads CASSPPGQEAFF. In DNA form, the CDR3 reads TGCGCCAGCAGTCCTCCGGGACAGGAAGCTTTCTTT. The variable domain in full, completed from reference TRBV5-1 and TRBJ1-1, reads KAGVTQTPRYLIKTRGQQVTLSCSPISGHRSVSWYQQTPGQGLQFLFEYFSETQRNKGNFPGRFSGRQFSNSRSEMNVSTLELGDSALYLCASSPPGQEAFFGQGTRLTVV.

V gene TRBV4-1 combines with J gene TRBJ2-3, with D uncertain. Germline values: CDR1 MGHRA, CDR2 YSYEKL. Trimming took 2 bases from V and 4 from J, leaving 10 bases between them. CDR3 length: 14 residues. Here the CDR3 reads CASSQQQAADTQYF. The CDR3 DNA sequence: TGCGCCAGCAGCCAACAGCAGGCGGCAGATACGCAGTATTTT.

The chain links TRBV28 to TRBJ2-3, with no clear D. The V end lost 2 bases, the J end lost 1 base, and 10 bases lay between the germline ends. The CDR3 runs 15 residues. Per germline, CDR1 MDHEN and CDR2 SYDVKM. CDR3 nucleotides: TGTGCCAGCAGTTTAGACCGTAGACGCACAGATACGCAGTATTTT. It specifies CASSLDRRRTDTQYF.

This clone has just a few counts. The gene calls are TRBV6-1 and TRBJ1-5; D is uncertain. Germline CDR1 MNHNS, CDR2 SASEGT. CDR3 length equals 12 residues. V lost 6 bases, J lost 0 bases, and 3 bases lay in between. CDR3 amino acids: CASRFSNQPQHF. The CDR3 DNA is TGTGCCAGCAGATTTAGCAATCAGCCCCAGCATTTT.

The chain recombines TRBV29-1 with TRBJ2-5; D perhaps matches TRBD1 (6 bases). The CDR3 covers 13 residues. Germline CDR1 and CDR2: SQVTM and ANQGSEA. In DNA form, the CDR3 reads TGCGGTTGTGACAGGATTAACCAAGAGACCCAGTACTTC. Translation: CGCDRINQETQYF.

Concerning this clone itself: The same CDR3 also results from other DNA sequences found in this sample. The rearrangement joins TRBV5-1 to TRBJ2-7; D not certain. The CDR3 length is 12 residues. The V end was cut by 0 bases, the J end by 3 bases, with 4 bases between. The germline CDR1 and CDR2 sequences are SGHRS and YFSETQ. The CDR3 DNA is TGCGCCAGCAGCTTGGTCAGCTACGAGCAGTACTTC. Its translation is CASSLVSYEQYF.

The chain recombines TRBV2 with TRBJ2-3; TRBD2 matches at 8 bases. The germline V gene encodes CDR1 SNHLY and CDR2 FYNNEI. J lost 0 bases, V lost 9 bases, and 5 bases had no gene match. The CDR3 length is 14 residues. The CDR3 DNA sequence: TGTGCCAGAACCACTAGCGGTAGCACAGATACGCAGTATTTT. Protein: CARTTSGSTDTQYF. The full variable domain, in which reference TRBV2 and TRBJ2-3 provide the parts outside the CDR3, is EPEVTQTPSHQVTQMGQEVILRCVPISNHLYFYWYRQILGQKVEFLVSFYNNEISEKSEIFDDQFSVERPDGSNFTLKIRSTKLEDSAMYFCARTTSGSTDTQYFGPGTRLTVL.

This sequence joins TRBV6-5 and TRBJ2-7; TRBD2 aligns across 13 bases. The germline V gene has CDR1 MNHEY and CDR2 SVGAGI. Trimming cost V 7 bases and J 2 bases; bases outside gene matches: 5. This CDR3 has 15 residues. CDR3 region: CASKGLAGAPYEQYF. The DNA of the CDR3 is TGTGCCAGCAAAGGACTAGCGGGGGCTCCCTACGAGCAGTACTTC.

Worth noting for this clone: The identical CDR3 is also encoded by other nucleotide sequences in the sample. The rearrangement uses TRBV5-1 and TRBJ2-7, with D perhaps TRBD1 or TRBD2 (6 bases each). This CDR3 has 15 amino acids. Trimming cost V 0 bases and J 1 base, with 11 bases left between them. Looked up from germline, CDR1 is SGHRS and CDR2 is YFSETQ. CDR3 bases: TGCGCCAGCAGCTTGGGAGGAGGGGGTTCCTACGAGCAGTACTTC. Protein sequence: CASSLGGGGSYEQYF. The full variable domain, completed using reference TRBV5-1 and TRBJ2-7, is KAGVTQTPRYLIKTRGQQVTLSCSPISGHRSVSWYQQTPGQGLQFLFEYFSETQRNKGNFPGRFSGRQFSNSRSEMNVSTLELGDSALYLCASSLGGGGSYEQYFGPGTRLTVT.

This chain uses TRBV5-1 with TRBJ1-1; 8 bases map to TRBD1. Germline-derived CDR1 and CDR2 are SGHRS and YFSETQ. V lost 0 bases to trimming and J lost 7 bases; unmatched junction nucleotides: 11. The CDR3 is made up of 16 amino acids. The CDR3 DNA sequence: TGCGCCAGCAGCTTGGCACATCAGGGGGCTGGGGATGAAGCTTTCTTT. It yields the protein CASSLAHQGAGDEAFF.

The rearrangement joins TRBV6-1 to TRBJ2-1; 9 nucleotides match TRBD2. Germline CDR1 and CDR2: MNHNS and SASEGT. This CDR3 spans 15 amino acids. J lost 9 bases, V lost 7 bases, and 13 bases had no gene match. CDR3 in amino acids: CASTFAGGPRGEQFF. The CDR3 DNA follows: TGTGCCAGCACTTTCGCGGGAGGGCCTCGGGGTGAGCAGTTCTTC.

This clone was picked up one time. The chain employs TRBV7-9 and TRBJ1-4; maybe TRBD1 (6 bases). Trimming took off 2 bases at V and 2 bases at J, with 12 bases between the two ends. In germline, CDR1 is SEHNR, CDR2 FQNEAQ (reference sequence). This CDR3 has 16 amino acids. CDR3 sequence (DNA): TGTGCCAGCAGCTTAAAAAGGGGGATCACTAATGAAAAACTGTTTTTT. This sequence encodes CASSLKRGITNEKLFF.

In this sample, this clone turned up once. V and J are TRBV6-1 and TRBJ1-2; D might be TRBD1 (6 bases). This CDR3 has 13 residues. From germline, CDR1 is MNHNS and CDR2 SASEGT. Trimming took off 3 bases at V and 6 bases at J, with 11 bases between the two ends. CDR3 protein: CASSDRGRDGYTF. Here the CDR3 DNA reads TGTGCCAGCAGTGACAGGGGAAGGGATGGCTACACCTTC.

A remark on this clone: Other DNA sequences in this specimen translate into the identical CDR3. CDR3 residues: CASSLSSNYGYTF. The CDR3, as DNA: TGTGCCAGCAGCTTGAGCAGTAACTATGGCTACACCTTC. This rearrangement joins TRBV11-2 to TRBJ1-2; no clear D. Germline lookup yields CDR1 SGHAT and CDR2 FQNNGV. The CDR3 contains 13 residues. V was pared by 3 bases and J by 1 base, with 6 bases between.